This T cell receptor beta chain comes out of a study of CD8 T cells in ankylosing spondylitis (dated by TCRdb to the late 2010s). Study-level background: The study set out to find disease-linked TCR variants by profiling T cell receptor beta repertoires in ankylosing spondylitis patients and healthy donors. In total, the full study cohort was made up of roughly 110 healthy donors and 25 to 30 ankylosing spondylitis patients. Peripheral blood was sampled, and synovial fluid was also collected from ankylosing spondylitis patients. The study at large found these results: Some of the motif variants had been reported before in the synovial fluid and blood of reactive arthritis patients, a finding that suggests common disease-initiation mechanisms. The disease-linked clones were reported to be significantly enriched in matched synovial fluid samples from ankylosing spondylitis patients. In peripheral blood, the disease-linked clones were found at relatively low frequencies and had a CD8+ phenotype. A TCR beta motif made up of several highly homologous amino acid variants appeared to be characteristic of blood from ankylosing spondylitis patients.

The CDR3 goes from the cysteine to the phenylalanine over 13 residues. The kept DNA is CDR3 alone, 39 bases in frame from the first base. The V and J ends are trimmed by 7 bases and 8 bases, leaving 17 bases between them. Comments on this clonotype: This receptor's antigen is unknown. Base-call qualities are not available, and no considerably larger clone is one nucleotide away.

Sequenced on an Illumina HiSeq 2500. TCR beta libraries were prepared by quantitative 5'-RACE with molecular barcodes. As for how the authors treated the data: Disease-linked TCR variants were identified with a new computational method built on a probabilistic model of VDJ rearrangement. TCRdb's own reprocessing of the public reads used fastp at Q25 and MiXCR and kept productive beta chains. Every CDR3 protein is listed once, alongside the most common genes and DNA of its rows. The V and J calls reflect TCRdb's pipeline rather than the authors' work. The sample has 130,000 or so distinct CDR3 sequences on record, over 15% of them singletons. Roughly 30% of the sample belongs to the ten largest clones.

Material: blood, either unsorted or a sorted T cell fraction (not recorded which). The chain couples TRBV12-3 or TRBV12-4 to TRBJ1-2; the D gene is possibly TRBD1, with 5 bases matching. The clonotype comes from a male donor with ankylosing spondylitis. The sequenced DNA: TGTGCCAGCACCCAGGGAACCCTCTACGGCTACACCTTC. It codes for CASTQGTLYGYTF.